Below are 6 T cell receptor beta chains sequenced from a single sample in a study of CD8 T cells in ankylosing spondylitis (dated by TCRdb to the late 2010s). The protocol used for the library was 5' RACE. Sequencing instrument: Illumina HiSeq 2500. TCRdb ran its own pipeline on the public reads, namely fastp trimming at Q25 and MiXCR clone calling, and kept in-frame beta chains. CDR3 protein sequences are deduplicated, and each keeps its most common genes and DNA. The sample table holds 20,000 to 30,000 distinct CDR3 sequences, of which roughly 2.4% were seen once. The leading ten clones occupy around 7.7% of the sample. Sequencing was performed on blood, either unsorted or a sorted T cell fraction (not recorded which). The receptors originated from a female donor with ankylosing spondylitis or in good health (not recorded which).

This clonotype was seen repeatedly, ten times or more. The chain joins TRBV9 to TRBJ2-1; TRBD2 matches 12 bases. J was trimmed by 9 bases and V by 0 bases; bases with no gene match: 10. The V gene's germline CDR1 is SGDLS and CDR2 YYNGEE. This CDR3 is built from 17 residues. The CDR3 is CASSVGQTSGSFGEQFF. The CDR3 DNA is TGTGCCAGCAGCGTAGGGCAGACTAGCGGGAGTTTTGGTGAGCAGTTCTTC.

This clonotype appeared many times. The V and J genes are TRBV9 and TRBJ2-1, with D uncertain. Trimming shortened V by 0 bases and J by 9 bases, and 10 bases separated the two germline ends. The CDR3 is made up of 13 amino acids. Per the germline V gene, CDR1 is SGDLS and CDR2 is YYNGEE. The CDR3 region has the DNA TGTGCCAGCAGCGTAGATCTGGGTATTGAGCAGTTCTTC. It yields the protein CASSVDLGIEQFF.

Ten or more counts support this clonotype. DNA of the CDR3: TGTGCCAGCAGCGTAGAGGGGGGGGGTGCAGATACGCAGTATTTT. It is translated as CASSVEGGGADTQYF. The chain employs TRBV9 and TRBJ2-3; possible D gene TRBD2, 7 bases. Deletions cut 0 bases from V and 4 bases from J, with 12 bases between. CDR3 length equals 15 residues. Germline CDR1 reads SGDLS; CDR2 reads YYNGEE.

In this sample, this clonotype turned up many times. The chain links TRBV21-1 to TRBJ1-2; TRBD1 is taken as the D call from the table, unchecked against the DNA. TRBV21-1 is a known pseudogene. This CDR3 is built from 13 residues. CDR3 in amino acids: CASSPRVNYGYTF. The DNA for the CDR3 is TGTGCCAGCAGCCCCAGGGTAAACTATGGCTACACCTTC.

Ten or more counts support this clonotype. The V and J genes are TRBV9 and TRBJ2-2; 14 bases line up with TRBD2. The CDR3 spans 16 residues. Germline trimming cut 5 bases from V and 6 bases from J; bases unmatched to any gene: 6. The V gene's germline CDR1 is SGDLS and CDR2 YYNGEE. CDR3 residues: CASSGGLAGVSGELFF. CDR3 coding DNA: TGTGCCAGCAGTGGGGGACTAGCGGGAGTTTCCGGGGAGCTGTTTTTT.

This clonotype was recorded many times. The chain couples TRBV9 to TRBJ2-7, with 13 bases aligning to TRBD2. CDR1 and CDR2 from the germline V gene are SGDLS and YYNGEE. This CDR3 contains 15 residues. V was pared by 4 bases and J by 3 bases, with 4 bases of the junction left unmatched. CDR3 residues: CASSPWTSGGYEQYF. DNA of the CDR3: TGTGCCAGCAGCCCCTGGACTAGCGGGGGCTACGAGCAGTACTTC.